This T cell receptor beta chain emerged from a study of regulatory T cells in long-lasting Graves disease. According to the study, TCR beta libraries were built with iRepertoire HTBI primers and CDR3-region Arm-PCR. Using its own MiXCR run on the multiplex PCR reads, TCRdb lists one record per CDR3 protein. The data hold roughly 610,000 distinct CDR3 sequences, with roughly 16% observed a single time. Per the germline V gene, CDR1 is MNHNS and CDR2 is SASEGT. V was shortened by 7 bases and J by 7 bases, with 26 bases between the two germline ends. CDR3 length equals 18 residues. The sample's time point: newly diagnosed GD, antithyroid drugs for less than 3 months. Generation of the TCR library employed RNA extracted from PBMCs. This clonotype was found many times. This sample was also put to use in a study of T cells in Graves' hyperthyroidism and ophthalmopathy.

The source is a woman in her twenties or thirties with Graves disease. This rearrangement joins TRBV6-1 to TRBJ1-6; weak D call: TRBD1 (5 bases). Sample: peripheral blood mononuclear cells (PBMCs), taken at new diagnosis, from a patient treated with antithyroid drugs. The CDR3 reads CASTERRSGTFGNSPLHF. Written as DNA, the CDR3 is TGTGCCAGCACAGAGCGCCGGAGCGGGACCTTCGGGAATTCACCCCTCCACTTT.